These 10 T cell receptor beta chains were sequenced from one sample in a study of blood T cell repertoires in COVID-19. The table came from immunoSEQ multiplex PCR; TCRdb's copy has only in-frame clones and leaves some out. The sample has approximately 100,000 clones; 81% are singletons. The sequencing input was peripheral blood. These receptors were obtained from a woman older than 75 with acute or convalescent COVID-19.

This clone has a handful of counts. The rearrangement uses TRBV6-6 and TRBJ2-2; tentatively, D is TRBD2 (7 bases). V lost 6 bases to trimming and J lost 6 bases, with 20 bases between them. This CDR3 is built from 16 residues. Germline V gene lookup returns CDR1 MNHNY and CDR2 SVGAGI (reference sequence). The CDR3 loop reads CASRTLGGGSSGELFF. The CDR3 DNA sequence: TGTGCCAGCAGGACATTAGGGGGAGGGAGTTCCGGGGAGCTGTTTTTT.

The rearrangement uses TRBV7-8 and TRBJ1-6, with D unresolved. The CDR3 is 17 amino acids. Germline V gene sequence: CDR1 SGHVS, CDR2 FQNEAQ. Between the trimmed V and J ends, which lost 2 bases and 9 bases, there was a span of 20 bases. CDR3 nucleotide sequence: TGTGCCAGCAGCTTATATGTTGAGGGTTCAAGAGGTTCACCCCTCCACTTT. Encoded protein: CASSLYVEGSRGSPLHF.

The table lists this clone with a count of one. The genes are TRBV10-2 and TRBJ1-6; no reliable D call. Trimming removed 2 bases at V and 7 bases at J, with 6 bases between. The CDR3 sequence is 13 residues long. In germline, CDR1 is WSHSY, CDR2 SAAADI. CDR3 in DNA: TGCGCCAGCAGTGAGGGCAGAAATTCACCCCTCCACTTT. Protein sequence: CASSEGRNSPLHF.

Here the CDR3 reads CASSLGTRSGYTF. Written as DNA, the CDR3 is TGTGCCAGCAGTCTCGGGACTCGGAGTGGCTACACCTTC. The chain has TRBV6-5 and TRBJ1-2; a possible D gene is TRBD1 (5 bases). With 5 bases removed from V and 7 bases from J, the gap between germline ends came to 14 bases. The CDR3 runs 13 residues. Germline values: CDR1 MNHEY, CDR2 SVGAGI.

The chain recombines TRBV7-2 with TRBJ1-1; 11 positions agree with TRBD1. V lost 9 bases and J lost 5; bases outside the gene matches: 8. CDR1 and CDR2 (germline): SGHTA, FQGNSA. CDR3 length equals 14 residues. This CDR3 reads CARKGQGEGTEAFF. In DNA, the CDR3 is TGTGCCAGGAAGGGACAGGGGGAAGGGACTGAAGCTTTCTTT. Variable domain in full (rest from reference TRBV7-2 and TRBJ1-1): GAGVSQSPSNKVTEKGKDVELRCDPISGHTALYWYRQSLGQGLEFLIYFQGNSAPDKSGLPSDRFSAERTGGSVSTLTIQRTQQEDSAVYLCARKGQGEGTEAFFGQGTRLTVV.

The chain carries TRBV6-6 and TRBJ1-2; 7 positions agree with TRBD1. Germline-derived CDR1 and CDR2 are MNHNY and SVGAGI (reference sequence). CDR3 length equals 15 residues. Germline trimming cut 0 bases from V and 1 base from J; bases unmatched to any gene: 2. CDR3: CASSYSTGRNYGYTF. CDR3 DNA: TGTGCCAGCAGTTACTCGACAGGGCGTAACTATGGCTACACCTTC.

The CDR3 spells CASSQDTLTDSTFYGYTF. For the CDR3, the DNA is TGTGCCAGCAGCCAAGATACCCTGACAGACAGTACCTTCTATGGCTACACCTTC. This chain connects TRBV4-2 to TRBJ1-2; maybe TRBD1 (5 bases). Deletions cut 0 bases from V and 4 bases from J, with 21 bases between. The germline V gene encodes CDR1 LGHNA and CDR2 YNFKEQ. The CDR3 length is 18 residues.

For the CDR3, the DNA is TGTGCCACCAGGACACAGGGGCGGAACTATTATGGCTACACCTTC. This gives the protein CATRTQGRNYYGYTF. The rearrangement uses TRBV24-1 and TRBJ1-2; 7 bases are a match to TRBD1. The CDR3 is 15 residues long. Per germline, CDR1 KGHDR and CDR2 SFDVKD. The trim removed 7 bases at V and 5 bases at J, leaving 12 bases unmatched.

V usage is TRBV19 and J usage is TRBJ1-5; D call uncertain. Germline-derived CDR1 and CDR2 are LNHDA and SQIVND (reference sequence). This CDR3 spans 16 amino acids. V lost 6 bases, J lost 0 bases, and 15 bases lay in between. The CDR3 DNA follows: TGTGCCAGTAGACACAACGGCGGTTATAGCAATCAGCCCCAGCATTTT. It translates to CASRHNGGYSNQPQHF.

CDR3 residues: CASSRHQSYEQYF. The CDR3, as DNA: TGTGCCAGCAGTCGACACCAATCCTACGAGCAGTACTTC. The chain joins TRBV27 to TRBJ2-7; D remains unclear. The germline gives CDR1 MNHEY, CDR2 SMNVEV (reference sequence). V dropped 5 bases and J dropped 1 base, with 9 bases sitting between them. The CDR3 length is 13 residues.